This TCR beta chain was identified during a study of shared clonotypes between healthy human individuals. Generated by immunoSEQ multiplex PCR, the TCRdb table keeps only in-frame clones and is missing some. The table includes about 510,000 clones, 90% to 97% detected once. Trimming cost V 4 bases and J 8 bases, with 20 bases left between them. Germline V gives CDR1 SGHTA, CDR2 FQGNSA. This CDR3 comprises 15 residues. Sequencing input: naive CD4+ T cells sorted from blood. Subset of the sample: CD45RA+ positively selected. This TCR was recovered from a woman in her 30s in good health. The chain has TRBV7-2 and TRBJ1-2, with a possible D match to TRBD1 (6 bases). The CDR3 DNA reads as TGTGCCAGCAGCTCTGGACAGATCCCCCAAGGGGGCTACACCTTC. It codes for CASSSGQIPQGGYTF. Based on the CDR3 plus reference TRBV7-2 and TRBJ1-2, the full variable domain is GAGVSQSPSNKVTEKGKDVELRCDPISGHTALYWYRQSLGQGLEFLIYFQGNSAPDKSGLPSDRFSAERTGGSVSTLTIQRTQQEDSAVYLCASSSGQIPQGGYTFGSGTRLTVV.